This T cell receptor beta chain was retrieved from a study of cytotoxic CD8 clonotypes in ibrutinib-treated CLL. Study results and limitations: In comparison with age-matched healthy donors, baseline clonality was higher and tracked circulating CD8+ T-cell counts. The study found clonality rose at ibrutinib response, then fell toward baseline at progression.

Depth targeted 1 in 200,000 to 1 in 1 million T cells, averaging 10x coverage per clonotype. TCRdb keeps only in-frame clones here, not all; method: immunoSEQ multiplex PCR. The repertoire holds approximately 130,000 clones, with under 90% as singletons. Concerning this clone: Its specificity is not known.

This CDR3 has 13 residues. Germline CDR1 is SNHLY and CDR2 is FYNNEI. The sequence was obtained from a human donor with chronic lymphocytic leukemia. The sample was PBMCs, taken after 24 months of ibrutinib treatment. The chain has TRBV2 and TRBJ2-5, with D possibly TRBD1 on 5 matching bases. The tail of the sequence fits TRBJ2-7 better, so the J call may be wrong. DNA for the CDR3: TGTGCCAGCATCCGCGACAGTACCTACGAGCAGTACTTC. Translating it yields CASIRDSTYEQYF.